This T cell receptor (beta chain) was documented in a study of T cell changes during pregnancy in multiple sclerosis (dated by TCRdb to between 2017 and 2020). Notes on the research overall: In women with multiple sclerosis, the researchers looked at how the T cell repertoire shifted as pregnancy progressed.

The CDR3 covers 15 residues, taking in both the cysteine and the phenylalanine. Only the CDR3 portion is preserved as DNA: 45 bases, with reading frame beginning at the first base. Via the germline V gene, CDR1 is SGDLS and CDR2 YYNGEE. Relative to germline, V is missing 0 bases and J is missing 2 bases, with 2 bases of the junction outside any gene match. With respect to this clone: The specificity of this receptor is unknown. There are no base qualities to consult, and no much larger clone falls within one base.

Receptor libraries were prepared by the immunoSEQ multiplex PCR assay. The source is immuneACCESS, and TCRdb retained only in-frame sequences with V and J called. Part of the clones is not carried over; for the studies checked, unresolved V genes explain less than half of this, and the remainder is unexplained. A total of fewer than 140,000 clones appear in this sample, roughly 89% of them only once. The ten biggest clones cover approximately 1.5% of the sample. The chain was built from TRBV9 and TRBJ1-3, with TRBD1 matching 7 junction bases. The TCR comes from a female donor with multiple sclerosis, enrolled in a pregnancy study. The sample in question was peripheral blood, obtained before pregnancy. The DNA sequence is as follows: TGTGCCAGCAGCGTAGATACAGGGGCTGGAAACACCATATATTTT. Its protein is CASSVDTGAGNTIYF.